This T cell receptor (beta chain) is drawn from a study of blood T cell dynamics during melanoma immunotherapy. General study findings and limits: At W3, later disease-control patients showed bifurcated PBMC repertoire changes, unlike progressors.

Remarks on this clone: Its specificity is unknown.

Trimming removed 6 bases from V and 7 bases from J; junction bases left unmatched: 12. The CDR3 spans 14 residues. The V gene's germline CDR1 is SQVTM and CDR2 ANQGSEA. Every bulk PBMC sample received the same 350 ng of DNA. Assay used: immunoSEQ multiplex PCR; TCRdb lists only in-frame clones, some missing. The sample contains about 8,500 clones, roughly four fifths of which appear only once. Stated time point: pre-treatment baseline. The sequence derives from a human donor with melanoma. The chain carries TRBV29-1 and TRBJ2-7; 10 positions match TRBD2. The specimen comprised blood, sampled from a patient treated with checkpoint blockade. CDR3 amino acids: CSVVLAGGSREQYF. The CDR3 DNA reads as TGCAGCGTGGTCTTAGCGGGAGGTTCAAGGGAGCAGTACTTC.